The 2 T cell receptor beta chains given below trace back to one sample, sequenced in a study of T cell changes during pregnancy in multiple sclerosis. The assay was immunoSEQ multiplex PCR, and TCRdb's table has in-frame clones only and misses some. The sample holds under 70,000 clones; around 92% are singletons and the top ten take 2.2%. The material was peripheral blood, obtained in the third trimester of pregnancy. These receptor sequences come from a female donor in good health, enrolled as a control in a pregnancy study.

The chain links TRBV25-1 to TRBJ2-7; 8 bases fit TRBD1. The germline CDR1 and CDR2 sequences are MGHDK and SYGVNS. The CDR3 consists of 13 residues. The V segment lost 4 bases and the J segment 3 bases; nucleotides outside the gene matches: 2. The CDR3 DNA follows: TGTGCCAGCAGTGTACAGGGGGGCTACGAGCAGTACTTC. Protein product: CASSVQGGYEQYF.

The chain has TRBV4-2 and TRBJ1-6; 9 nucleotides agree with TRBD1. V lost 0 bases and J lost 9; bases outside the gene matches: 6. Germline values: CDR1 LGHNA, CDR2 YNFKEQ. This CDR3 comprises 16 residues. The CDR3 is CASSQDSGTGSSPLHF. DNA of the CDR3: TGTGCCAGCAGCCAAGATAGTGGGACAGGGAGTTCACCCCTCCACTTT.